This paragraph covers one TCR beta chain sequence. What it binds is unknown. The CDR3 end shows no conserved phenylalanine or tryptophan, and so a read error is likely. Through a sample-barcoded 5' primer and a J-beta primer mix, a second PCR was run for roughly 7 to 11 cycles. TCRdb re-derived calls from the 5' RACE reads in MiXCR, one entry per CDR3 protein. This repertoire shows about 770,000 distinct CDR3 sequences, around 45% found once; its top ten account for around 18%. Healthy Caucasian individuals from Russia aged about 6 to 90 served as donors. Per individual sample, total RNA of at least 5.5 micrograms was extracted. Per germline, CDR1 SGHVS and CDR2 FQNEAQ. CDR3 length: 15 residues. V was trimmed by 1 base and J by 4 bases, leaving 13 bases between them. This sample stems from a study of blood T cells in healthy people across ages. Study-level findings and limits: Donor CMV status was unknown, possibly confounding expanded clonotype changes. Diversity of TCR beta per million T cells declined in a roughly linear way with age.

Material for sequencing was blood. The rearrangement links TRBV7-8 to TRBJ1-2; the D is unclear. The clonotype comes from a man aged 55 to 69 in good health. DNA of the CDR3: TGTGCCAGCAGCTTAGGCCGGGAGTCGGTCTATGGCTACACCGTC. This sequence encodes CASSLGRESVYGYTV.